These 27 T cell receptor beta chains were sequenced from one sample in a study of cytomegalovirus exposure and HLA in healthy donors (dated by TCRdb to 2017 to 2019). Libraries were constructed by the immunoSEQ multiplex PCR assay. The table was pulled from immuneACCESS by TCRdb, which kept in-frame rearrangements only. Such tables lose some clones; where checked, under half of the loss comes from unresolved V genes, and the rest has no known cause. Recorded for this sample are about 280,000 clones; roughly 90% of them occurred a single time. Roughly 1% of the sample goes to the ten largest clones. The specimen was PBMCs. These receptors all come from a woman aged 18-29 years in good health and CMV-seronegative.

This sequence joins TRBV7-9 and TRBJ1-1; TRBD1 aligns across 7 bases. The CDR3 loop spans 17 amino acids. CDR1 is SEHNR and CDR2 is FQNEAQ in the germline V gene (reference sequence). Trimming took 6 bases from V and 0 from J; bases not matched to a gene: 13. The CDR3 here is CASSPPPRGHMNTEAFF. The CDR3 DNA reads TGTGCCAGCAGTCCGCCGCCAAGGGGGCATATGAACACTGAAGCTTTCTTT.

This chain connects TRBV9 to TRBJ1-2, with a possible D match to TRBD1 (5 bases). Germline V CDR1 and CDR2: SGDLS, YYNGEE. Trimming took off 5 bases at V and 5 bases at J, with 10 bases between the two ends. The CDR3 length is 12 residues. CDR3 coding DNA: TGTGCCAGCAGAGGGACTTCGTATGGCTACACCTTC. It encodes CASRGTSYGYTF.

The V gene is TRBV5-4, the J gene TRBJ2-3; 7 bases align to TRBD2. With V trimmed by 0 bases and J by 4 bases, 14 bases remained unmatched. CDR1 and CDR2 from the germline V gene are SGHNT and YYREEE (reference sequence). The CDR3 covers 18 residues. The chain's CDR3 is CASSLAKGGSMGADTQYF. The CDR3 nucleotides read TGTGCCAGCAGCTTGGCCAAAGGCGGGAGTATGGGCGCAGATACGCAGTATTTT.

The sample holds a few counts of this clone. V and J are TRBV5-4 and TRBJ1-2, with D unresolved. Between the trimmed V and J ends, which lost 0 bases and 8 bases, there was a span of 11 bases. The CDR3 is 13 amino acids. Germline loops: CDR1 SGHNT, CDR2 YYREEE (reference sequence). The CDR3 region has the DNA TGTGCCAGCAGCTTGGCGGGTTGGCGGGGCTACACCTTC. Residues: CASSLAGWRGYTF.

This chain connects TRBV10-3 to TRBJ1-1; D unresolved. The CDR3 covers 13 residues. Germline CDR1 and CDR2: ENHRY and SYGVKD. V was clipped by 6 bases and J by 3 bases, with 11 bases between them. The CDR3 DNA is TGTGCCATCAGAGATGGGCCCGACACTGAAGCTTTCTTT. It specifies CAIRDGPDTEAFF.

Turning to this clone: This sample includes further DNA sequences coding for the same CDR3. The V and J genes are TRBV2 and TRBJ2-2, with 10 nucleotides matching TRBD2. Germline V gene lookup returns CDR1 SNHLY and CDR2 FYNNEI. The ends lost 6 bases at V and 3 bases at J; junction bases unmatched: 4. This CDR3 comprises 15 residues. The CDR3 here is CASRRTSGDTGELFF. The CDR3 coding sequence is TGTGCCAGCAGGAGGACTAGCGGCGACACCGGGGAGCTGTTTTTT.

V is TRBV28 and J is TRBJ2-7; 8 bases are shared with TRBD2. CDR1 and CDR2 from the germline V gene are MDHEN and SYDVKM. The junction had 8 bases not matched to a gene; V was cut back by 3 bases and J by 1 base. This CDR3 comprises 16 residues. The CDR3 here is CASSLNGAGGSYEQYF. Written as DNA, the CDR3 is TGTGCCAGCAGTTTGAACGGGGCGGGAGGTTCCTACGAGCAGTACTTC.

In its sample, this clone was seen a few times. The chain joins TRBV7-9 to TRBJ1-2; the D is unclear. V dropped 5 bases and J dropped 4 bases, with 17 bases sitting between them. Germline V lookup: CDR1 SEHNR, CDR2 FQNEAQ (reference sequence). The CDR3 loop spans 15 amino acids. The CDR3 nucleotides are TGTGCCAGCAGCCCGCGGGTTGCTCCAGGCTATGGCTACACCTTC. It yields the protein CASSPRVAPGYGYTF. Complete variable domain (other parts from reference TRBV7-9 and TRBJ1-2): DTGVSQNPRHKITKRGQNVTFRCDPISEHNRLYWYRQTLGQGPEFLTYFQNEAQLEKSRLLSDRFSAERPKGSFSTLEIQRTEQGDSAMYLCASSPRVAPGYGYTFGSGTRLTVV.

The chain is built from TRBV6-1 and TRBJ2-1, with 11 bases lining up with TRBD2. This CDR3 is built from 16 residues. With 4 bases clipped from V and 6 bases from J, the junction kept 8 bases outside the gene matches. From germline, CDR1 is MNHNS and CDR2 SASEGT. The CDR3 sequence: CASSALTSGSRNEQFF. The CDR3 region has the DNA TGTGCCAGCAGTGCCCTAACTAGCGGGAGCCGCAATGAGCAGTTCTTC.

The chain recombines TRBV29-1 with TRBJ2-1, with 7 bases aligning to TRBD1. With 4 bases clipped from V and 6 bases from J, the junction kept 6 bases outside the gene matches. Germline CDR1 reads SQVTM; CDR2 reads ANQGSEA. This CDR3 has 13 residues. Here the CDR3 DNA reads TGCAGCGTTGTAGGGGACAGAGGCAATGAGCAGTTCTTC. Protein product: CSVVGDRGNEQFF.

The DNA for the CDR3 is TGCAGCGTTGAGGGTAGCGGGAGCGAGACGAACACCGGGGAGCTGTTTTTT. Residues: CSVEGSGSETNTGELFF. This chain links TRBV29-1 with TRBJ2-2, with 9 bases identical to TRBD2. CDR1 is SQVTM and CDR2 is ANQGSEA in the germline V gene. The CDR3 consists of 17 residues. V dropped 3 bases and J dropped 0; count of bases not matched to a gene: 8.

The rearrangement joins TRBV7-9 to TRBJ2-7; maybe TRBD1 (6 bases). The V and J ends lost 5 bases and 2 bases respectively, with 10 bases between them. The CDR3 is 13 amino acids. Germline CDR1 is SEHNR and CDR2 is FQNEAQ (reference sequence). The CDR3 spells CASSDRTAYEQYF. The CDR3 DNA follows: TGTGCCAGCAGCGACAGGACCGCCTACGAGCAGTACTTC.

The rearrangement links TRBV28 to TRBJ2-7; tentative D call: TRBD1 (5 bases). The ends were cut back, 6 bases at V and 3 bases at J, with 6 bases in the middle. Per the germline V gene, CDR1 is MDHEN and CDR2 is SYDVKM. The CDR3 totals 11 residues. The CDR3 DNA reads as TGTGCCAGCAGCGACAGCTACGAGCAGTACTTC. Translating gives CASSDSYEQYF.

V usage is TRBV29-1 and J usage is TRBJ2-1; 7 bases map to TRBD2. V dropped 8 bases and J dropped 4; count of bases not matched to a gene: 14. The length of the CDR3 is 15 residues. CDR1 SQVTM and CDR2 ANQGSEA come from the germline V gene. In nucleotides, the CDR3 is TGCAGCTCAAGCGGGACCTACGAAATATACAATGAGCAGTTCTTC. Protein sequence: CSSSGTYEIYNEQFF.

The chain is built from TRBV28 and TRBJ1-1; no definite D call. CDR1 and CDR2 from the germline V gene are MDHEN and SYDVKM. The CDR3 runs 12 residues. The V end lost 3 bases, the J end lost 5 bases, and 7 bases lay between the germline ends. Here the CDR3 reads CASSFGITEAFF. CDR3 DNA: TGTGCCAGCAGTTTCGGGATTACTGAAGCTTTCTTT. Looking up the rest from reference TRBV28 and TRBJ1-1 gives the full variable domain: DVKVTQSSRYLVKRTGEKVFLECVQDMDHENMFWYRQDPGLGLRLIYFSYDVKMKEKGDIPEGYSVSREKKERFSLILESASTNQTSMYLCASSFGITEAFFGQGTRLTVV.

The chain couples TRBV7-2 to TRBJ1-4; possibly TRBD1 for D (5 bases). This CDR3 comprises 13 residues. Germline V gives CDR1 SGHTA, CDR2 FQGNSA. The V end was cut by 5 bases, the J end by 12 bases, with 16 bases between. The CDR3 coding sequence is TGTGCCAGCAGCCCCCGTATTGCGGGGGAACTGTTTTTT. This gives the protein CASSPRIAGELFF.

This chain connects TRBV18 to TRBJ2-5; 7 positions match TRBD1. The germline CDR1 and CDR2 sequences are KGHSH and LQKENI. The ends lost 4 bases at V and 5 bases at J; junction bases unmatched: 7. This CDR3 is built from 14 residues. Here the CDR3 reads CASSLSPGQETQYF. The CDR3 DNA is TGTGCCAGCTCACTATCACCGGGACAGGAGACCCAGTACTTC.

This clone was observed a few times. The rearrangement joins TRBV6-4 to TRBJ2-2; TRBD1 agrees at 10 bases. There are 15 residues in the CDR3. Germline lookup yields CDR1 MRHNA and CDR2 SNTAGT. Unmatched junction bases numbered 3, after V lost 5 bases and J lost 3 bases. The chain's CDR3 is CASSPGQGYTGELFF. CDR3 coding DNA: TGTGCCAGCAGTCCGGGACAGGGGTACACCGGGGAGCTGTTTTTT.

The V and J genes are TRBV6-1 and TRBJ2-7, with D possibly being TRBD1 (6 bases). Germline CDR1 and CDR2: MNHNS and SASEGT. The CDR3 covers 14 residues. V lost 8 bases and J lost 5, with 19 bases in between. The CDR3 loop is CASLTRDRLHEQYF. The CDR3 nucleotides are TGTGCCAGCCTGACCCGTGACAGGCTTCACGAGCAGTACTTC.

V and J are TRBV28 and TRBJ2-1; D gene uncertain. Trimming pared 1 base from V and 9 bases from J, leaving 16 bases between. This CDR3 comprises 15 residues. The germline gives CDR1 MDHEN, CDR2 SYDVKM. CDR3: CASSLLRLQIGEQFF. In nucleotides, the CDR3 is TGTGCCAGCAGTTTATTGAGACTTCAGATCGGTGAGCAGTTCTTC.

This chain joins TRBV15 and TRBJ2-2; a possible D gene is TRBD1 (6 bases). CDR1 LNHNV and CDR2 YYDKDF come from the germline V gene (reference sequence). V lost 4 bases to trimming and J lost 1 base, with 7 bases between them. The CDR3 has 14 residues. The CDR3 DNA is TGTGCCACCAGCACGACAGGGAACACCGGGGAGCTGTTTTTT. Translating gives CATSTTGNTGELFF.

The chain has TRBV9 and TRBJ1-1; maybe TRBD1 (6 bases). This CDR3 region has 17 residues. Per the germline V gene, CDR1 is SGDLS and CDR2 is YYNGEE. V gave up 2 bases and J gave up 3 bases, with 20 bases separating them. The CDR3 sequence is CASSVDGVRGGYTEAFF. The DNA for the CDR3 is TGTGCCAGCAGCGTTGATGGGGTCAGGGGTGGGTACACTGAAGCTTTCTTT.

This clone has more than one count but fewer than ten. CDR3 DNA: TGCGCCAGCAGCGATTTCCGGGGGACCAGCACTGAAGCTTTCTTT. Residues: CASSDFRGTSTEAFF. The V gene is TRBV4-1, the J gene TRBJ1-1; D is perhaps TRBD1 (5 bases). Trimming stripped 5 bases from V and 4 bases from J, with 17 bases between. The CDR3 consists of 15 residues. The germline CDR1 and CDR2 sequences are MGHRA and YSYEKL.

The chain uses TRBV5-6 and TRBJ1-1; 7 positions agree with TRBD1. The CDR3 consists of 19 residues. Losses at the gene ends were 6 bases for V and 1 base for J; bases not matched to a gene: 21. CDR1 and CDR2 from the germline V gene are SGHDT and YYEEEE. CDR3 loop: CASMELGLKGGSTNTEAFF. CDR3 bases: TGTGCCAGCATGGAGTTGGGTCTGAAAGGGGGCTCGACGAACACTGAAGCTTTCTTT.

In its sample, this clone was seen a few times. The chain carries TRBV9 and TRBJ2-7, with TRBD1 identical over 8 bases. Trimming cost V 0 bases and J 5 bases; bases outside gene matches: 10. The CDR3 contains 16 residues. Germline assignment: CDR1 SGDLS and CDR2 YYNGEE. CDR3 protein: CASSVGGGQGLNEQYF. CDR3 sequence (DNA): TGTGCCAGCAGCGTAGGGGGCGGACAGGGACTGAACGAGCAGTACTTC.

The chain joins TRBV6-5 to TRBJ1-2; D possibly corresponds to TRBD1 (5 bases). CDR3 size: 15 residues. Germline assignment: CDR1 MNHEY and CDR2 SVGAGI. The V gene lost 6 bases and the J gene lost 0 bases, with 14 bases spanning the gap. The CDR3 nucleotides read TGTGCCAGCAGCACGGCACGGGGGACTAACTATGGCTACACCTTC. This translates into CASSTARGTNYGYTF.

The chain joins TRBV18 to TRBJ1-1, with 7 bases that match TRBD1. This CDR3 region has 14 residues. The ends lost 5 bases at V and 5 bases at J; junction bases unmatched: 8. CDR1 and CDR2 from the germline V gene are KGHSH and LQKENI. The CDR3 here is CASSITGVGTEAFF. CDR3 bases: TGTGCCAGCTCAATAACAGGGGTGGGGACTGAAGCTTTCTTT.